A single sample gave rise to the 10 T cell receptor beta chains below, sequenced in a study of molecular identifiers for immune sequencing clone quantification. TCRdb analysed the PCR reads with MiXCR anew, one entry per CDR3 protein. This table holds over 600,000 distinct CDR3 sequences, around 20% found once. The source material was naive CD8+ T cells from blood, with Jurkat cell RNA spiked in. Subset noted: FACS-sorted CD8+CD4-CCR7+CD45RA+ naive T cells. Receptors were obtained from a human donor in good health. Some libraries in this study had Jurkat cell RNA spiked in.

As for this clonotype: Since a much larger clone is just one base distant, this may be a read error. V and J are TRBV10-1 and TRBJ2-5; D may be TRBD2 (6 bases). This CDR3 spans 14 amino acids. Trimming took off 6 bases at V and 9 bases at J, with 20 bases between the two ends. Germline CDR1 and CDR2: WNHNN and SYGVQD (reference sequence). The CDR3 sequence is CASSAETTGEAQYF. DNA for the CDR3: TGCGCCAGCAGCGCTGAAACCACGGGGGAGGCCCAGTACTTC.

This clonotype was observed at least ten times. The rearrangement joins TRBV12-3 or TRBV12-4 to TRBJ2-3; D call uncertain. Trimming left V 6 bases short and J 5 bases short, with 9 bases between. The CDR3 is 12 amino acids. Here the CDR3 reads CASSPFLDTQYF. The DNA for the CDR3 is TGTGCCAGCAGCCCATTTTTAGATACGCAGTATTTT.

This clonotype was counted many times. One junction end does not reproduce the germline sequence, and a read error may be involved. V is TRBV7-7 and J is TRBJ2-5, with 7 nucleotides matching TRBD1. This CDR3 is 16 amino acids long. CDR1 is SSHAT, CDR2 FNYEAQ, per germline (reference sequence). CDR3 sequence (DNA): TGTGCTAGCAGCACCACAGGGGCCAGGGGCCAAGAGACCCAGTACTTC. Translation: CASSTTGARGQETQYF.

This clonotype was found many times. The CDR3 is CASSFGQWNEKLFF. CDR3 coding DNA: TGTGCCAGCAGTTTCGGACAGTGGAATGAAAAACTGTTTTTT. The V call is TRBV28, the J call TRBJ1-4; D is possibly TRBD1 (6 bases). This CDR3 is 14 amino acids long. V was pared by 3 bases and J by 5 bases, with 10 bases between. Germline V CDR1 and CDR2: MDHEN, SYDVKM. Looking up the rest from reference TRBV28 and TRBJ1-4 gives the full variable domain: DVKVTQSSRYLVKRTGEKVFLECVQDMDHENMFWYRQDPGLGLRLIYFSYDVKMKEKGDIPEGYSVSREKKERFSLILESASTNQTSMYLCASSFGQWNEKLFFGSGTQLSVL.

The rearrangement joins TRBV19 to TRBJ2-5; 8 bases align to TRBD2. The CDR3 has 17 amino acids. Germline lookup yields CDR1 LNHDA and CDR2 SQIVND (reference sequence). V lost 2 bases to trimming and J lost 0 bases; unmatched junction nucleotides: 8. The DNA of the CDR3 is TGTGCCAGTAGTATATCCAGCGGGGGATCGTACCAAGAGACCCAGTACTTC. Its translation: CASSISSGGSYQETQYF.

Points on this clonotype: The junction and the germline gene differ at one end; a read error may be behind it. The chain recombines TRBV7-3 with TRBJ1-4, with D maybe TRBD1 (5 bases). This CDR3 contains 19 residues. The germline CDR1 and CDR2 sequences are SGHTA and FQGTGA. CDR3 loop: CAGRDTTFKIGLSDEKLFF. CDR3 coding DNA: TGTGCCGGCAGGGATACCACTTTTAAGATCGGGCTATCGGATGAAAAACTGTTTTTT.

The rearrangement links TRBV30 to TRBJ2-1; 15 bases match TRBD2. V was clipped by 4 bases and J by 7 bases; unmatched bases: 5. Germline CDR1 and CDR2: GTSNPN and SVGIG (reference sequence). The CDR3 loop spans 15 amino acids. The CDR3 DNA reads TGTGCCTGGACGGGACTAGCGGGAGGTTGGAATGAGCAGTTCTTC. Its translation is CAWTGLAGGWNEQFF.

A note on this clonotype: A much more abundant neighbour one base away suggests this may be a read error. This rearrangement joins TRBV7-9 to TRBJ2-7; D possibly corresponds to TRBD2 (5 bases). Germline assignment: CDR1 SEHNR and CDR2 FQNEAQ (reference sequence). The CDR3 totals 12 residues. The DNA of the CDR3 is TGTGCCAGCGCGGAAGTAGACTACGGGCAGTACTTC. Translating gives CASAEVDYGQYF.

The table lists this clonotype with many counts. J is TRBJ1-1 and V is TRBV13; D possibly corresponds to TRBD1 (6 bases). The V gene's germline CDR1 is PRHDT and CDR2 FYEKMQ (reference sequence). This CDR3 contains 15 residues. The V end was cut by 5 bases, the J end by 4 bases, with 17 bases between. The CDR3 is CASSPDGQRGTEAFF. As DNA, the CDR3 is TGTGCCAGCAGCCCGGACGGACAGCGGGGCACTGAAGCTTTCTTT.

This clonotype was seen many times. V usage is TRBV7-8 and J usage is TRBJ2-3; TRBD2 matches 7 bases. From germline, CDR1 is SGHVS and CDR2 FQNEAQ. This CDR3 spans 16 amino acids. The V segment lost 5 bases and the J segment 1 base; nucleotides outside the gene matches: 9. The CDR3 here is CASSPPWGGGTDTQYF. The CDR3 DNA follows: TGTGCCAGCAGCCCACCGTGGGGGGGGGGCACAGATACGCAGTATTTT.